Listed below are T cell receptor beta chains from one sample, sequenced in a study of beta chain features in type 1 diabetes. Data came from immunoSEQ multiplex PCR; TCRdb stores just in-frame clones and leaves some out. The table has 200,000 to 300,000 clones, roughly 11% seen once. Sample: naive CD4+ T cells from blood. The receptor set was obtained from a man aged 25-45 years with type 1 diabetes. Each CDR3 is given with its conserved first and last residue. D genes are given only for firm matches. Only part of the rows carry a size: once, few, many, or a class if the clone is expanded.

j_call,d_call,v_call,clone_size,cdr3_nt,cdr3_aa
TRBJ2-6,.,TRBV5-1,.,TGCGCCAGCAGCCCAGGGACACCTGGGGCCAACGTCCTGACTTTC,CASSPGTPGANVLTF
TRBJ1-1,.,TRBV5-1,.,TGCGCCAGCAGCCCCGGGGGTCAGCCCGGGGCGAACACTGAAGCTTTCTTT,CASSPGGQPGANTEAFF
TRBJ1-2,.,TRBV6-5,few,TGTGCCAGCAGTTCCAACCGACAGTCTTATTACTACACCTTC,CASSSNRQSYYYTF
TRBJ1-2,.,TRBV5-1,few,TGCGCCAGCAGCTTTGAAGGGGCGGACTATGGCTACACCTTC,CASSFEGADYGYTF
TRBJ2-3,.,TRBV4-1,.,TGCGCCAGCAGCCAATCCTACCGGCAGCGGCAGGATACGCAGTATTTT,CASSQSYRQRQDTQYF
TRBJ2-7,TRBD1,TRBV9,few,TGTGCCAGCAGCCGTGACAGGGCAGGCGAGCAGTACTTC,CASSRDRAGEQYF
TRBJ2-2,.,TRBV6-5,.,TGTGCCAGCAGTGGGGGCAAGGGGTACACCGGGGAGCTGTTTTTT,CASSGGKGYTGELFF
TRBJ1-6,.,TRBV30,.,TGTGCCAGCCCGCCCCCCCGAGGGAATAATTCACCCCTCCACTTT,CASPPPRGNNSPLHF
TRBJ1-2,.,TRBV5-4,.,TGTGCCAGCAGCTTGGGGCAGGATCCCTATGGCTACACCTTC,CASSLGQDPYGYTF
TRBJ2-2,TRBD1,TRBV19,.,TGTGCCAGTAGCGATGGACAGGGGAACACCGGGGAGCTGTTTTTT,CASSDGQGNTGELFF
TRBJ2-5,TRBD2,TRBV28,few,TGTGCCAGCAGGTCGGGGGGTGAGACCCAGTACTTC,CASRSGGETQYF
TRBJ2-2,.,TRBV4-1,few,TGCGCCAGCAGCCAAGTTTTTGTTTCGGGGTACACCGGGGAGCTGTTTTTT,CASSQVFVSGYTGELFF
TRBJ1-2,.,TRBV4-2,.,TGTGCCAGCAGCCATGGTCGGGACACCGAGAACTATGGCTACACCTTC,CASSHGRDTENYGYTF
TRBJ1-3,.,TRBV7-2,.,TGTGCCACCACGTCTCCCCGAGCTGGAAACACCATATATTTT,CATTSPRAGNTIYF
TRBJ2-1,TRBD2,TRBV11-2,.,TGTGCCAGCAGCTTTTCCGCCGGGGGGGCAGTTTACAATGAGCAGTTCTTC,CASSFSAGGAVYNEQFF
TRBJ2-1,TRBD2,TRBV7-3,few,TGTGCCAGCAGCTTTAGCGGGGTTGCCTACAATGAGCAGTTCTTC,CASSFSGVAYNEQFF
TRBJ1-2,.,TRBV28,.,TGTGCCAGCAGTCCGGGACACCCTGGCTACACCTTC,CASSPGHPGYTF
TRBJ1-1,.,TRBV7-2,few,TGTGCCAGCAGCAGTCAGGGACTTAACACTGAAGCTTTCTTT,CASSSQGLNTEAFF
TRBJ2-1,.,TRBV11-2,.,TGTGCCAGCAGCGACCGGGCGGGGAGAAATGAGCAGTTCTTC,CASSDRAGRNEQFF
TRBJ2-7,.,TRBV18,.,TGTGCCAGCTCACCACCAAACAGCTACGAGCAGTACTTC,CASSPPNSYEQYF
TRBJ1-2,.,TRBV19,.,TGTGCCAGTAGTATACAGGGTAACTATGGCTACACCTTC,CASSIQGNYGYTF
TRBJ1-1,TRBD1,TRBV29-1,few,TGCAGCGTTGAAGGGACAGGGTTCGGTGAAGCTTTCTTT,CSVEGTGFGEAFF
TRBJ1-1,TRBD1,TRBV20-1,.,TGCAGTGCTGGGACAGCGACTGAAGCTTTCTTT,CSAGTATEAFF
TRBJ2-7,.,TRBV7-3,.,TGTGCCAGCAGCCGGGACATTAATTACGAGCAGTACTTC,CASSRDINYEQYF
TRBJ2-7,.,TRBV5-4,few,TGTGCCAGCAGCTTGACAGGAACCTACGAGCAGTACTTC,CASSLTGTYEQYF
TRBJ1-1,TRBD1,TRBV29-1,.,TGCAGCGGCACGACAGGGGCAAACACTGAAGCTTTCTTT,CSGTTGANTEAFF
TRBJ1-5,.,TRBV19,.,TGTGCCAGTATTGCTTCGGCGGCAATTAATCAGCCCCAGCATTTT,CASIASAAINQPQHF
TRBJ2-5,.,TRBV4-2,.,TGTGCCAGCAGCCAGGGTAGGACAGCCCAAGAGACCCAGTACTTC,CASSQGRTAQETQYF
TRBJ1-1,.,TRBV9,.,TGTGCCAGCAGCCCCTCACCTGGGGGAGGGGAAGCTTTCTTT,CASSPSPGGGEAFF
TRBJ2-4,TRBD1,TRBV5-1,.,TGCGCCAGCAGCCACGGGACAGGGCGGAACATTCAGTACTTC,CASSHGTGRNIQYF
TRBJ2-5,TRBD1,TRBV19,few,TGTGCCAGTAGTATTGGCGGGACAGGGGGCGAGACCCAGTACTTC,CASSIGGTGGETQYF
TRBJ2-3,TRBD1,TRBV5-1,.,TGCGCCAGCAGCTCGGACAGGCCGGTGGATACGCAGTATTTT,CASSSDRPVDTQYF
TRBJ2-7,TRBD2,TRBV9,few,TGTGCCAGCAGCGTGACTAGCGGCTCCTACGAGCAGTACTTC,CASSVTSGSYEQYF
TRBJ1-1,.,TRBV6-5,.,TGTGCCAGCAGCAGGGGAGTGGGCACTGAAGCTTTCTTT,CASSRGVGTEAFF
TRBJ1-2,TRBD1,TRBV7-9,.,TGTGCCAGCAGCTTTGGACAGGGGCCTTATGGCTACACCTTC,CASSFGQGPYGYTF
TRBJ2-5,.,TRBV18,few,TGTGCCAGCTCACCTCCCAGTCAAGAGACCCAGTACTTC,CASSPPSQETQYF
TRBJ2-1,TRBD2,TRBV9,few,TGTGCCAGCAGCGTAGGATCTAGCGGGGTAAATGAGCAGTTCTTC,CASSVGSSGVNEQFF
TRBJ2-1,TRBD1,TRBV5-1,.,TGCGCCAGCAGCTGGGACAGGGGGGACAATGAGCAGTTCTTC,CASSWDRGDNEQFF
TRBJ2-1,.,TRBV29-1,few,TGCAGCGTCGTCCTCAGAGGGGGGGGATACAATGAGCAGTTCTTC,CSVVLRGGGYNEQFF
TRBJ2-7,.,TRBV12-5,few,TGTGCTAGTGGTTTGGTACAGGGAGGGGAGCAGTACTTC,CASGLVQGGEQYF
TRBJ1-1,.,TRBV25-1,.,TGTGCCAGCAGTCCCAGTACGAACACTGAAGCTTTCTTT,CASSPSTNTEAFF
TRBJ2-3,TRBD2,TRBV29-1,.,TGCAGCGTTCTCGGGACTAGCGCTGGCACAGATACGCAGTATTTT,CSVLGTSAGTDTQYF
TRBJ1-1,.,TRBV6-5,.,TGTGCCAGCAGTTCCCCCGCGGCGAACACTGAAGCTTTCTTT,CASSSPAANTEAFF